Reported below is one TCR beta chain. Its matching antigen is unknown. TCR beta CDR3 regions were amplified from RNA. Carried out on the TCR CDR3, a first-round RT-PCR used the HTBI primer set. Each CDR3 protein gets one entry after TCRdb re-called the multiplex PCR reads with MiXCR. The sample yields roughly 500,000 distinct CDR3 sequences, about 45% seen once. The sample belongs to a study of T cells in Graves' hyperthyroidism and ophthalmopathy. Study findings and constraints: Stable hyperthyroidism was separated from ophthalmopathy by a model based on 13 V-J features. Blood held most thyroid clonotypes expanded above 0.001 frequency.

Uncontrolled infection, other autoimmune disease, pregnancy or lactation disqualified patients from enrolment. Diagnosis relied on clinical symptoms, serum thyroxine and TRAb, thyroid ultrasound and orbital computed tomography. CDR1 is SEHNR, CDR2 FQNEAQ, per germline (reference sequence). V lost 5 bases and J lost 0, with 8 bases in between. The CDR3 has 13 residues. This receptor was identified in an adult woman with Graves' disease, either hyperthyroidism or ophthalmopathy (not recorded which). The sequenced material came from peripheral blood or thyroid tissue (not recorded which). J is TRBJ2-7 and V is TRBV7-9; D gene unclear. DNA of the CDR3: TGTGCCAGCAGCCATTATTTCTCCTACGAGCAGTACTTC. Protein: CASSHYFSYEQYF.